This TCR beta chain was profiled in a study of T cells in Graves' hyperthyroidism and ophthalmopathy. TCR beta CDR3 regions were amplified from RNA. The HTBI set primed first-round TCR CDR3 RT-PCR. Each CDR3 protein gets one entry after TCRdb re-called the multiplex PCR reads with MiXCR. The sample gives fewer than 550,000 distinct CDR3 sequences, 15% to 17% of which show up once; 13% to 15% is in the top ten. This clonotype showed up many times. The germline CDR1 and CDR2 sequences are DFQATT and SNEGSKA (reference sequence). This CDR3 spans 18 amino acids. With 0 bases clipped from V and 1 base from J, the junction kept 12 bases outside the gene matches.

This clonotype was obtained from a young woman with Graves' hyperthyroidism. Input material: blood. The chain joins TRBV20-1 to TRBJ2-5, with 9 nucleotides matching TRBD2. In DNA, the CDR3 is TGCAGTGCTAGAGATTTAGAGGGGCTAGCGGGGCCCCAAGAGACCCAGTACTTC. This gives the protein CSARDLEGLAGPQETQYF.